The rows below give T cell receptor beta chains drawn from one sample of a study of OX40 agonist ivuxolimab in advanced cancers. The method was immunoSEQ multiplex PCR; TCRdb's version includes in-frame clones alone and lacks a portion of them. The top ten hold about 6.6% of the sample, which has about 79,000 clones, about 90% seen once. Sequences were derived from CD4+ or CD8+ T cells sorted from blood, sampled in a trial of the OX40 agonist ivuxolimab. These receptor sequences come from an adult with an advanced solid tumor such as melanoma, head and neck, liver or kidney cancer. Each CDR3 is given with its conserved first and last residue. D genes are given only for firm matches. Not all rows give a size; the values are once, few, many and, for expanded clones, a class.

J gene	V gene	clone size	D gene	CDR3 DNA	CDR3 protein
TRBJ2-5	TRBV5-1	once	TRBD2	TGCGCCAGCAGCATATCGGGCCTAGCGGGAGTCGAGTACTTC	CASSISGLAGVEYF
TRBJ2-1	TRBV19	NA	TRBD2	TGTGCCAGTAGTAACCGACTAGCGGGTACTAACAATGAGCAGTTCTTC	CASSNRLAGTNNEQFF
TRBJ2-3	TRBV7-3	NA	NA	TGTGCCAGCAGCTTACCGAACTCAGATACGCAGTATTTT	CASSLPNSDTQYF
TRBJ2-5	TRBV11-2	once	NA	TGTGCCAGCAGCTTAAATGCAGGGAGGGAGACCCAGTACTTC	CASSLNAGRETQYF
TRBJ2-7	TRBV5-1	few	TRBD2	TGCGCCAGCAGCTTGGAGCGGACTAGCTACGAGCAGTACTTC	CASSLERTSYEQYF
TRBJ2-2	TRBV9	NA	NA	TGTGCCAGCAGCGTATTGGATGGTGGGACCTTTCATGGGACCGGGGAGCTGTTTTTT	CASSVLDGGTFHGTGELFF
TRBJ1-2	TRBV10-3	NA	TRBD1	TGTGCCATCAGCCCGGGACAGAAAACCTATGGCTACACCTTC	CAISPGQKTYGYTF
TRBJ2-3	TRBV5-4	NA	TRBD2	TGTGCCAGCATGCGGGAGATGAGAGGAGATACGCAGTATTTT	CASMREMRGDTQYF
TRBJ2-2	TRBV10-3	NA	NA	TGTGCCATCAGTGAGTCGACAAACTTCGGGGAGCTGTTTTTT	CAISESTNFGELFF
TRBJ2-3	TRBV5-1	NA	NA	TGCGCCAGCAGCTTGGGGGATTCTACAAATACGCAGTATTTT	CASSLGDSTNTQYF
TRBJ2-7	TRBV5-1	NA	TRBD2	TGCGCCAGCAGCATCCAAACTAGCGGGGTCGACGAGCAGTACTTC	CASSIQTSGVDEQYF
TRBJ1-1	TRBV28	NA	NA	TGTGCCAGCAGTAGGAACTTTGATAGCACTGAAGCTTTCTTT	CASSRNFDSTEAFF
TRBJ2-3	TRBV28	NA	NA	TGTGCCAGCAGCAGAGGAGGGGGCGCGGATACGCAGTATTTT	CASSRGGGADTQYF
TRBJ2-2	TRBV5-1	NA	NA	TGCGCCAGCAGCTTGGGAAGTGCCGGGGAGCTGTTTTTT	CASSLGSAGELFF
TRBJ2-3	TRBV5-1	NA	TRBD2	TGCGCCAGCAGCTTGGTAACGGGGGGGCCAGATACGCAGTATTTT	CASSLVTGGPDTQYF
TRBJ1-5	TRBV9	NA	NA	TGTGCCAGCAGTCTTACGGGTAGCAATCAGCCCCAGCATTTT	CASSLTGSNQPQHF
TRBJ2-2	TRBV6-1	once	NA	TGTGCCACCACCAAGGAGGGAACCGGGGAGCTGTTTTTT	CATTKEGTGELFF
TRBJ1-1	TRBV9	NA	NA	TGTGCCAGCAGCGTAGGGACAGCCAACACTGAAGCTTTCTTT	CASSVGTANTEAFF
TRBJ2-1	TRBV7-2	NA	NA	TGTGCCAGCAGCTCCAGGCGCAGCGGATTCGCTTATGAGCAGTTCTTC	CASSSRRSGFAYEQFF
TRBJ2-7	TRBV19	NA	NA	TGTGCCAGTAGTATAGTTAACAGGGATAGCGGCGAGCAGTACTTC	CASSIVNRDSGEQYF
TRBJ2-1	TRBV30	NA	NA	TGTGCCTGGAGTGTCGGAGCGTCAGTGAGAAATGAGCAGTTCTTC	CAWSVGASVRNEQFF
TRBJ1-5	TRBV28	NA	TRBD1	TGTGCCAGCATCGGGACAGAATATAGCAATCAGCCCCAGCATTTT	CASIGTEYSNQPQHF
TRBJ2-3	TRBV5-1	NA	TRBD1	TGCGCCAGCAGCTTGATGGCTAGACAGGGGGCAGATACGCAGTATTTT	CASSLMARQGADTQYF
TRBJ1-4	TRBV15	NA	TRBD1	TGTGCCACCAGCAGAGGTTATTCAGGGGGAAAAGCTAATGAAAAACTGTTTTTT	CATSRGYSGGKANEKLFF
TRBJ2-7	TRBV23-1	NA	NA	TGCGCCAGCAGTCAATCAGGTCGGGGATTAGCTGTCTACGAGCAGTACTTC	CASSQSGRGLAVYEQYF
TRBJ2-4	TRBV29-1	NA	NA	TGCAGCGTTGGTCTGGCGGGGAACATTCAGTACTTC	CSVGLAGNIQYF
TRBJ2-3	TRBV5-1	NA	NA	TGCGCCAGCAGCTTGGCGGGCAGGGGAAGCACAGATACGCAGTATTTT	CASSLAGRGSTDTQYF
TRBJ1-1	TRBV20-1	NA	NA	TGCAGTGCTAGGGAGGACAGTGAAGCTTTCTTT	CSAREDSEAFF
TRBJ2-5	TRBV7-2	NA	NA	TGTGCCAGCAGGAAGGGGGAGGGGGAGACCCAGTACTTC	CASRKGEGETQYF
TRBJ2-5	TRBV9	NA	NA	TGTGCCAGCAGCGTAAGTACTAGCCACCAAGAGACCCAGTACTTC	CASSVSTSHQETQYF
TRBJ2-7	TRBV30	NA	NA	TGTGCCTGGAGTGTACGGGTATCCTACGAGCAGTACTTC	CAWSVRVSYEQYF
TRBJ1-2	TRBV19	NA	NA	TGTGCCAGTACCCCGCCGGGGGCAGGGTATGGCTACACCTTC	CASTPPGAGYGYTF
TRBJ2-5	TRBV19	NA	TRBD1	TGTGCCACCTCGACAGGGATGGAGACCCAGTACTTC	CATSTGMETQYF
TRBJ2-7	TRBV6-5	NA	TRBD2	TGTGCCAGCAGTCCCCCGGGACTAAACTACGAGCAGTACTTC	CASSPPGLNYEQYF
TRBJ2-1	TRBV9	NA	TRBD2	TGTGCCAGCAGCCCCCTGAGCGGGAGGGCTGGGGCTGATGAGCAGTTCTTC	CASSPLSGRAGADEQFF
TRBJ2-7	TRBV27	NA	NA	TGTGCCAGCAGTTTCGCGGGTTACGAGCAGTACTTC	CASSFAGYEQYF
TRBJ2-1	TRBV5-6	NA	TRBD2	TGTGCCAGCAGCTCGACTAGCGCAACACGTTACAATGAGCAGTTCTTC	CASSSTSATRYNEQFF
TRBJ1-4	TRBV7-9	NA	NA	TGTGCCAGCAGCTTAGAGGCTGGGCTGGGACTGTTTTTT	CASSLEAGLGLFF
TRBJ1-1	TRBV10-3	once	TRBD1	TGTGCCACCCAGGGACAGGGGGCGCGGAACACTGAAGCTTTCTTT	CATQGQGARNTEAFF
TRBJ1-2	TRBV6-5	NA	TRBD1	TGTGCCAGCAGTTACTTCGGGACAGGGTTCTATGGCTACACCTTC	CASSYFGTGFYGYTF
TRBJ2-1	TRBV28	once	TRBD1	TGTGCCAGCAGTCAATTCCGGACAGGGGGGAATGAGCAGTTCTTC	CASSQFRTGGNEQFF